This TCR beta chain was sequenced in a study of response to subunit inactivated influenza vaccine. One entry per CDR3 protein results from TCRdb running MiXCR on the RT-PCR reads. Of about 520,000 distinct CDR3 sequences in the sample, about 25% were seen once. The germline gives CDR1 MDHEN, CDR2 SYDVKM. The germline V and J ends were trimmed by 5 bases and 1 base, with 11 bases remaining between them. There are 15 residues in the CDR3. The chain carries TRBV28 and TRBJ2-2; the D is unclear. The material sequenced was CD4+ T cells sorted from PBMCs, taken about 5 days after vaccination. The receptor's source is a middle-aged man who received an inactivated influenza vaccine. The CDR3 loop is CASSPNTRNTGELFF. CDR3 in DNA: TGTGCCAGCAGTCCCAACACCAGGAACACCGGGGAGCTGTTTTTT.